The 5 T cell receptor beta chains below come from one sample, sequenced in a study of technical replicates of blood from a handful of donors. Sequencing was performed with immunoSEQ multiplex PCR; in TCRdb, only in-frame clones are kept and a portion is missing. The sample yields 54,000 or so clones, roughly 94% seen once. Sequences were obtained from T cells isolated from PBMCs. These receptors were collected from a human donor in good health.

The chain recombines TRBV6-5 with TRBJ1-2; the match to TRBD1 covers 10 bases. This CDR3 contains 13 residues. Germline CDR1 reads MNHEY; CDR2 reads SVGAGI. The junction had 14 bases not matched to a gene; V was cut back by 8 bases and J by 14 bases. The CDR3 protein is CASGDRDRGSRTF. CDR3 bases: TGTGCCAGCGGCGACCGGGACAGGGGATCTCGTACCTTC.

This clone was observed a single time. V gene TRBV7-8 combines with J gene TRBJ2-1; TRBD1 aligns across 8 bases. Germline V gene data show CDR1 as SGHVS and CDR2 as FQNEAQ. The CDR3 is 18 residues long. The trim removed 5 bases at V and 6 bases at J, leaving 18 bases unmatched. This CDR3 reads CASSAPVRTGTFGNEQFF. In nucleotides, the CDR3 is TGTGCCAGCAGCGCACCTGTCCGGACAGGGACTTTCGGCAATGAGCAGTTCTTC.

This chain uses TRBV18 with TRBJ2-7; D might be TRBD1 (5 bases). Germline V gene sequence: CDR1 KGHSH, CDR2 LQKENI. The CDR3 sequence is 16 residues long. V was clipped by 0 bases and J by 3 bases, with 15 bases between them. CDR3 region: CASSPPGRARNYEQYF. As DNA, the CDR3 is TGTGCCAGCTCACCACCAGGCAGGGCCAGGAACTACGAGCAGTACTTC.

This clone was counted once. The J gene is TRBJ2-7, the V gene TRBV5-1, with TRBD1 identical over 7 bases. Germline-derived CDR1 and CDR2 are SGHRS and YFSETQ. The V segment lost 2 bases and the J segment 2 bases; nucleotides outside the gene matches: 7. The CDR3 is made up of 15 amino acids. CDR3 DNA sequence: TGCGCCAGCAGCTTTATAGCGACAGGGACCTACGAGCAGTACTTC. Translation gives CASSFIATGTYEQYF.

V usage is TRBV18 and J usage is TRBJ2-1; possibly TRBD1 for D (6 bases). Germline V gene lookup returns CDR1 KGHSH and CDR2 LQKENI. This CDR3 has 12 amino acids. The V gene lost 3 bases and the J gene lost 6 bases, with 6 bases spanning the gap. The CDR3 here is CASSPDSNEQFF. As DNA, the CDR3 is TGTGCCAGCTCACCGGACAGCAATGAGCAGTTCTTC. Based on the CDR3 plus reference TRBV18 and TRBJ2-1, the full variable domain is NAGVMQNPRHLVRRRGQEARLRCSPMKGHSHVYWYRQLPEEGLKFMVYLQKENIIDESGMPKERFSAEFPKEGPSILRIQQVVRGDSAAYFCASSPDSNEQFFGPGTRLTVL.